The rows below give T cell receptor beta chains drawn from one sample of a study of shared clonotypes between healthy human individuals. The assay was immunoSEQ multiplex PCR, and TCRdb's table has in-frame clones only and misses some. This sample has 330,000 or so clones; 73% occur once, and the top ten carry around 9.3%. Sequencing was performed on memory CD4+ T cells sorted from blood. The receptors shown here come from a man under 40 in good health. CDR3s include the opening cysteine and the closing phenylalanine or tryptophan. D genes are given only for firm matches. Size is omitted from some rows. Given values are once, few, many or a class for expanded clones.

CDR3 length: 15
V gene: TRBV30
J gene: TRBJ1-4
D gene: TRBD1
clone size: -
CDR3 protein: CAWMPGDRVSEKLFF
CDR3 DNA: TGTGCCTGGATGCCTGGGGACAGGGTGTCTGAAAAACTGTTTTTT

CDR3 length: 14
V gene: TRBV5-4
J gene: TRBJ2-5
D gene: -
clone size: -
CDR3 protein: CASSATGIQETQYF
CDR3 DNA: TGTGCCAGCAGCGCCACAGGGATCCAAGAGACCCAGTACTTC

CDR3 length: 13
V gene: TRBV2
J gene: TRBJ2-3
D gene: -
clone size: few
CDR3 protein: CASSAAPGQTQYF
CDR3 DNA: TGTGCCAGCAGCGCCGCCCCAGGGCAGACGCAGTATTTT

CDR3 length: 11
V gene: TRBV20-1
J gene: TRBJ2-7
D gene: -
clone size: -
CDR3 protein: CTGVVGYEQYF
CDR3 DNA: TGCACCGGGGTGGTTGGTTACGAGCAGTACTTC

CDR3 length: 14
V gene: TRBV7-9
J gene: TRBJ2-7
D gene: -
clone size: once
CDR3 protein: CASSLEDFTYEQYF
CDR3 DNA: TGTGCCAGCAGCTTAGAAGACTTTACCTACGAGCAGTACTTC

CDR3 length: 13
V gene: TRBV15
J gene: TRBJ2-7
D gene: -
clone size: -
CDR3 protein: CATSSRYSYEQYF
CDR3 DNA: TGTGCCACCAGCAGCCGGTATAGCTACGAGCAGTACTTC

CDR3 length: 12
V gene: TRBV29-1
J gene: TRBJ2-3
D gene: -
clone size: -
CDR3 protein: CSVEDHPSTQYF
CDR3 DNA: TGCAGCGTTGAAGATCACCCCAGTACGCAGTATTTT

CDR3 length: 14
V gene: TRBV7-9
J gene: TRBJ2-3
D gene: -
clone size: -
CDR3 protein: CASSLDSSTDTQYF
CDR3 DNA: TGTGCCAGCAGCTTAGACAGTAGCACAGATACGCAGTATTTT

CDR3 length: 13
V gene: TRBV13
J gene: TRBJ1-1
D gene: -
clone size: -
CDR3 protein: CASSLRSETEAFF
CDR3 DNA: TGTGCCAGCAGCTTACGCAGTGAGACTGAAGCTTTCTTT

CDR3 length: 18
V gene: TRBV13
J gene: TRBJ2-2
D gene: -
clone size: -
CDR3 protein: CASSLGRRKRGNTGELFF
CDR3 DNA: TGTGCCAGCAGCTTAGGACGCAGGAAACGGGGGAACACCGGGGAGCTGTTTTTT

CDR3 length: 14
V gene: TRBV10-2
J gene: TRBJ1-4
D gene: -
clone size: -
CDR3 protein: CASRTRGLYEKLFF
CDR3 DNA: TGCGCCAGCAGGACTAGGGGATTATATGAAAAACTGTTTTTT

CDR3 length: 15
V gene: TRBV12-5
J gene: TRBJ2-1
D gene: -
clone size: -
CDR3 protein: CASASSGISYNEQFF
CDR3 DNA: TGTGCTAGTGCGTCATCTGGGATCTCCTACAATGAGCAGTTCTTC

CDR3 length: 12
V gene: TRBV2
J gene: TRBJ1-1
D gene: -
clone size: few
CDR3 protein: CASIEGRGKAFF
CDR3 DNA: TGTGCCAGCATCGAAGGGAGGGGGAAAGCTTTCTTT

CDR3 length: 16
V gene: TRBV5-1
J gene: TRBJ1-4
D gene: TRBD1
clone size: few
CDR3 protein: CASSTGPGQGNEKLFF
CDR3 DNA: TGCGCCAGCAGCACGGGACCGGGACAGGGTAATGAAAAACTGTTTTTT

CDR3 length: 18
V gene: TRBV19
J gene: TRBJ2-7
D gene: TRBD2
clone size: -
CDR3 protein: CASSIVAHRGRGRDEQYF
CDR3 DNA: TGTGCCAGTAGTATAGTTGCCCATCGCGGGAGGGGACGGGACGAGCAGTACTTC

CDR3 length: 16
V gene: TRBV7-9
J gene: TRBJ2-1
D gene: TRBD1
clone size: -
CDR3 protein: CASSPLGQGATNEQFF
CDR3 DNA: TGTGCCAGCAGCCCACTGGGACAGGGGGCAACTAATGAGCAGTTCTTC

CDR3 length: 15
V gene: TRBV10-2
J gene: TRBJ1-1
D gene: TRBD1
clone size: -
CDR3 protein: CASARGLRMNTEAFF
CDR3 DNA: TGCGCCAGTGCCAGGGGGCTGAGGATGAACACTGAAGCTTTCTTT

CDR3 length: 13
V gene: TRBV4-3
J gene: TRBJ1-3
D gene: -
clone size: -
CDR3 protein: CASSQAGGNTIYF
CDR3 DNA: TGCGCCAGCAGCCAAGCGGGTGGAAACACCATATATTTT

CDR3 length: 14
V gene: TRBV2
J gene: TRBJ1-1
D gene: TRBD1
clone size: -
CDR3 protein: CASSLQGADTEAFF
CDR3 DNA: TGTGCCAGCAGTTTACAGGGGGCAGACACTGAAGCTTTCTTT

CDR3 length: 13
V gene: TRBV7-9
J gene: TRBJ2-7
D gene: TRBD1
clone size: -
CDR3 protein: CASSRGGYYEQYF
CDR3 DNA: TGTGCCAGCAGCCGAGGGGGCTACTACGAGCAGTACTTC

CDR3 length: 15
V gene: TRBV27
J gene: TRBJ2-3
D gene: TRBD2
clone size: -
CDR3 protein: CASNPRETGTDTQYF
CDR3 DNA: TGTGCCAGCAATCCGCGGGAGACCGGCACAGATACGCAGTATTTT

CDR3 length: 13
V gene: TRBV5-6
J gene: TRBJ2-3
D gene: -
clone size: -
CDR3 protein: CASSSRGTDTQYF
CDR3 DNA: TGTGCCAGCAGCAGCAGAGGCACAGATACGCAGTATTTT

CDR3 length: 15
V gene: TRBV7-2
J gene: TRBJ2-3
D gene: -
clone size: -
CDR3 protein: CASSLRLQVTDTQYF
CDR3 DNA: TGTGCCAGCAGCTTGCGGCTACAGGTCACAGATACGCAGTATTTT

CDR3 length: 16
V gene: TRBV6-6
J gene: TRBJ2-1
D gene: -
clone size: -
CDR3 protein: CASRVRWDLVGNEQFF
CDR3 DNA: TGTGCCAGCAGGGTTAGGTGGGATTTGGTTGGTAATGAGCAGTTCTTC

CDR3 length: 14
V gene: TRBV5-1
J gene: TRBJ1-1
D gene: TRBD1
clone size: -
CDR3 protein: CASSLGDRNTEAFF
CDR3 DNA: TGCGCCAGCAGCTTGGGGGACAGGAACACTGAAGCTTTCTTT

CDR3 length: 17
V gene: TRBV4-1
J gene: TRBJ2-4
D gene: -
clone size: -
CDR3 protein: CASSQEGRKLAKNIQYF
CDR3 DNA: TGCGCCAGCAGCCAAGAAGGAAGAAAACTAGCCAAAAACATTCAGTACTTC

CDR3 length: 16
V gene: TRBV28
J gene: TRBJ2-5
D gene: -
clone size: -
CDR3 protein: CASSRPRGTATKTQYF
CDR3 DNA: TGTGCCAGCAGTCGCCCACGGGGGACAGCCACAAAGACCCAGTACTTC

CDR3 length: 13
V gene: TRBV7-8
J gene: TRBJ2-1
D gene: -
clone size: -
CDR3 protein: CASSLLRRNEQFF
CDR3 DNA: TGTGCCAGCAGCTTATTGAGGCGAAATGAGCAGTTCTTC

CDR3 length: 16
V gene: TRBV5-4
J gene: TRBJ2-5
D gene: TRBD1
clone size: -
CDR3 protein: CASSLAGTGGGETQYF
CDR3 DNA: TGTGCCAGCAGCTTGGCGGGGACAGGGGGAGGCGAGACCCAGTACTTC

CDR3 length: 12
V gene: TRBV6-1
J gene: TRBJ2-7
D gene: -
clone size: few
CDR3 protein: CASSQTPYEQYF
CDR3 DNA: TGTGCCAGCAGTCAGACGCCCTACGAGCAGTACTTC

CDR3 length: 14
V gene: TRBV10-1
J gene: TRBJ2-7
D gene: -
clone size: -
CDR3 protein: CASSRGLTNYEQYF
CDR3 DNA: TGCGCCAGCAGTCGGGGGCTGACTAACTACGAGCAGTACTTC

CDR3 length: 15
V gene: TRBV5-1
J gene: TRBJ2-4
D gene: -
clone size: -
CDR3 protein: CASSPDKAAKNIQYF
CDR3 DNA: TGCGCCAGCAGTCCCGACAAAGCAGCCAAAAACATTCAGTACTTC

CDR3 length: 15
V gene: TRBV5-4
J gene: TRBJ2-7
D gene: -
clone size: -
CDR3 protein: CASGYPDGGRYEQYF
CDR3 DNA: TGTGCCAGCGGCTACCCCGACGGTGGGAGGTACGAGCAGTACTTC

CDR3 length: 14
V gene: TRBV6-6
J gene: TRBJ1-1
D gene: TRBD1
clone size: -
CDR3 protein: CASSYTGVIAEAFF
CDR3 DNA: TGTGCCAGCAGTTACACAGGGGTCATTGCTGAAGCTTTCTTT

CDR3 length: 14
V gene: TRBV5-8
J gene: TRBJ1-5
D gene: -
clone size: -
CDR3 protein: CASSLAQANQPQHF
CDR3 DNA: TGTGCCAGCAGCTTGGCACAGGCAAATCAGCCCCAGCATTTT

CDR3 length: 15
V gene: TRBV6-1
J gene: TRBJ2-7
D gene: -
clone size: -
CDR3 protein: CATSGANFPPYEQYF
CDR3 DNA: TGTGCCACCTCGGGGGCCAATTTTCCCCCCTACGAGCAGTACTTC

CDR3 length: 16
V gene: TRBV7-2
J gene: TRBJ2-7
D gene: -
clone size: -
CDR3 protein: CASSLASGGVGYEQYF
CDR3 DNA: TGTGCCAGCAGCTTAGCGTCGGGCGGGGTTGGGTACGAGCAGTACTTC

CDR3 length: 13
V gene: TRBV6-6
J gene: TRBJ2-2
D gene: -
clone size: -
CDR3 protein: CASSSSGTGELFF
CDR3 DNA: TGTGCCAGCAGTTCCTCAGGGACCGGGGAGCTGTTTTTT

CDR3 length: 15
V gene: TRBV9
J gene: TRBJ2-7
D gene: TRBD1
clone size: -
CDR3 protein: CASSAAGGNRYEQYF
CDR3 DNA: TGTGCCAGCAGCGCCGCAGGGGGCAACCGCTACGAGCAGTACTTC

CDR3 length: 16
V gene: TRBV27
J gene: TRBJ2-1
D gene: TRBD2
clone size: -
CDR3 protein: CASKALTGGRANEQFF
CDR3 DNA: TGTGCCAGCAAGGCCCTGACTGGCGGGAGGGCCAATGAGCAGTTCTTC

CDR3 length: 13
V gene: TRBV11-3
J gene: TRBJ2-5
D gene: -
clone size: -
CDR3 protein: CASSLYPGGTQYF
CDR3 DNA: TGTGCCAGCAGCTTATATCCCGGGGGGACCCAGTACTTC

CDR3 length: 15
V gene: TRBV6-6
J gene: TRBJ1-1
D gene: -
clone size: few
CDR3 protein: CASSYRRDGNTEAFF
CDR3 DNA: TGTGCCAGCAGTTACCGGCGGGACGGAAACACTGAAGCTTTCTTT

CDR3 length: 14
V gene: TRBV7-8
J gene: TRBJ1-5
D gene: -
clone size: -
CDR3 protein: CASSPNRGDQPQHF
CDR3 DNA: TGTGCCAGCAGCCCAAATCGTGGGGATCAGCCCCAGCATTTT

CDR3 length: 15
V gene: TRBV5-1
J gene: TRBJ2-1
D gene: -
clone size: -
CDR3 protein: CASSPFPSSYNEQFF
CDR3 DNA: TGCGCCAGCAGCCCGTTTCCAAGCTCCTACAATGAGCAGTTCTTC

CDR3 length: 13
V gene: TRBV29-1
J gene: TRBJ2-7
D gene: TRBD2
clone size: -
CDR3 protein: CSVGTSGGYEQYF
CDR3 DNA: TGCAGCGTTGGGACTAGCGGTGGGTACGAGCAGTACTTC